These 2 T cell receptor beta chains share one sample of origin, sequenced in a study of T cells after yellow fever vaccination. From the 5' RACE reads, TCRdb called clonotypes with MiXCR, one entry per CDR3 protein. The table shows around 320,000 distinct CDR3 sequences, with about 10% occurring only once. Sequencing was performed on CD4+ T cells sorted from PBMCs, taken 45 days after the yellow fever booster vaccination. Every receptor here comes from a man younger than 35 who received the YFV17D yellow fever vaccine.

CDR3 amino acids: CASSLKRTGGPVLRNQPQHF. In DNA form, the CDR3 reads TGTGCCAGCAGTTTAAAGCGGACAGGAGGTCCGGTCTTACGCAATCAGCCCCAGCATTTT. The chain uses TRBV28 and TRBJ1-5; the match to TRBD1 covers 7 bases. CDR1 MDHEN and CDR2 SYDVKM come from the germline V gene. The CDR3 is made up of 20 amino acids. The V segment lost 2 bases and the J segment 2 bases; nucleotides outside the gene matches: 18.

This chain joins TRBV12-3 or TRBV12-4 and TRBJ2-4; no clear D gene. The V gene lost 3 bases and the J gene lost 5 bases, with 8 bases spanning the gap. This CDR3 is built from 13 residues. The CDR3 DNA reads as TGTGCCAGCAGTTTCGGCGGACAAAACATTCAGTACTTC. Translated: CASSFGGQNIQYF.